The clone carrying this T cell receptor beta chain was found a few times. The entry originates in a study of T-cell reconstitution after alpha-beta-depleted transplantation in children. From germline, CDR1 is MDHEN and CDR2 SYDVKM. J lost 4 bases, V lost 7 bases, and 8 bases had no gene match. The CDR3 loop spans 15 amino acids. Preparing the TCRbeta library involved the use of unique molecular identifiers. TCRdb redid the calling of the PCR reads with MiXCR, one entry per CDR3 protein. The sample includes roughly 300,000 distinct CDR3 sequences, around a tenth seen only once; the top ten take under 3%.

This receptor was taken from a human donor who donated a stem cell graft to a child with acute lymphoblastic leukemia. The V gene is TRBV28, the J gene TRBJ2-7; 12 bases map to TRBD2. The sequenced sample was PBMCs from the stem cell graft donor, obtained from the stem cell graft. DNA of the CDR3: TGTGCCAGCAAGAACCTAGCGGGAGGGCCTTACGAGCAGTACTTC. Amino acids: CASKNLAGGPYEQYF.